This T cell receptor beta chain derives from a study of spatial heterogeneity in lung cancer (dated by TCRdb to between 2017 and 2020). About the study as a whole: Beta-chain transcripts were consistently detected in greater numbers than alpha-chain transcripts, which likely reflected higher beta-chain transcript abundance. At surgery, both alpha and beta chains were TCR-sequenced in 200 to 250 tumor regions, approximately 64 matched nontumor lung samples and a few dozen PBMC samples. TCR transcript counts in tumor regions correlated strongly with a T cell transcriptional module score from matched bulk RNA-seq. In non-small cell lung cancer, the study made a quantitative comparison of TCR alpha and beta repertoires among multiple tumor regions, matched nontumor lung and blood. In the raw uncorrected reads, each unique combination of TCR and UMI appeared more than ten times on average. The study linked features of the TCR repertoire to counts of nonsynonymous mutations, which were determined by whole-exome sequencing of tumor tissue.

This clonotype appeared a few times. It has no known antigen specificity. Nothing much larger sits one base from this clone, and base qualities are not available. The time point label, read with the paper, signifies: sample taken at primary tumor resection. Samples were obtained from around 72 patients with early-stage, untreated non-small cell lung cancer from the lung TRACERx cohort. Whole RNA extracted from tumor and nontumor lung tissue, or from cryopreserved PBMC samples, was used for TCR sequencing without cell sorting. A patient was chosen for TCR sequencing only when enough RNA was available from at least two tumor regions. Before selection, tumor and adjacent nontumor lung specimens were reviewed by a lung pathologist. Library prep was done by 5' RACE. Sequencer: NextSeq 500. In the TCR library protocol, a unique molecular identifier was attached to each TCR cDNA molecule so that PCR and sequencing errors could be corrected. The study's own analysis went as follows. TCR identification, UMI-based error correction and CDR3 extraction were all carried out with Decombinator tools. Expanded TCRs were defined as those above a frequency of 2 per 1,000, corresponding to the top 1% of the tumor frequency distribution. Expanded tumor TCRs were classed as regional if statistically deemed absent (corrected P<0.05) from at least one tumor region, otherwise ubiquitous. Renyi diversity was computed with the R vegan package after each repertoire had been subsampled 100 times to 5,000 TCRs. CDR3 similarity networks were constructed using string-kernel similarity of amino acid triplets, with links drawn between CDR3s whose pairwise similarity was above 0.82. In TCRdb, the public reads were trimmed at Q25 with fastp and aligned with MiXCR, with productive beta chains retained. One record per CDR3 amino acid sequence lists the most common genes and DNA. These V and J calls are TCRdb output, not the study's own analysis. The table for this sample lists around 100,000 distinct CDR3 sequences; approximately 4.7% of them were counted only once. 21% of the sample comes from the top ten.

The study at large found these results: The tumor nonsynonymous mutation count correlated with the number of expanded intratumoral alpha and beta TCRs. Additional single-cell paired TCR alpha and beta sequencing was considered necessary to confirm, at a functional level, the hypothesis that regional TCRs recognize regional mutations. Counts of ubiquitous and regional expanded TCRs correlated with counts of ubiquitous and regional nonsynonymous mutations, respectively. Estimated TCR-seq coverage of tumor T cells was only approximately 7.4% for alpha chains and 12% to 15% for beta chains.

This sequence originates from a male donor with early-stage non-small cell lung cancer. Sample: lung tumor tissue, taken at surgery.

The nucleotide sequence reads as follows: TGTGCCAGCAGTTTTGACAGACAAGAGACCCAGTACTTC. It encodes CASSFDRQETQYF. The V gene is TRBV28 and the J gene is TRBJ2-5; the D gene is possibly TRBD1, with 5 bases matching. Measured from the cysteine to the phenylalanine, the CDR3 is 13 residues long. This entry keeps only the CDR3 DNA: 39 bases, framed from base 1. V is pared back by 3 bases and J by 2 bases, with 7 bases lying between the germline termini. As encoded in the germline V gene, CDR1 is MDHEN while CDR2 is SYDVKM.